This TCR delta chain was identified during a study of γδ T cells in repeated Plasmodium falciparum infection. Looking at the study overall: Sampling occurred at baseline, pre-infection for selected infections, and 21 days post-infection. Study conclusions and caveats: Compared with Australian children, Malian Vdelta2-negative repertoires seemed more clonal, less diverse, less shared.

This clone was detected only a few times. Antigen: not known. TCRdb's protein for this DNA is that of a much larger clone and differs from the translation at residue 6, likely a read error; the protein shown is the DNA translation. With V trimmed by 0 bases and J by 0 bases, 13 bases remained unmatched. This CDR3 has 19 amino acids. The germline CDR1 and CDR2 sequences are GEAIGNYY and EKD. Flow sorting of PBMC yielded separate Vgamma9/Vdelta2+ and Vdelta2-negative gammadelta T cell populations for bulk repertoire analysis. TCRdb re-processed the multiplex PCR reads using CATT. This sample has 90,000 to 95,000 delta-chain clones; 0.9% to 1% occur once, and the top ten carry 7.5% to 10%.

This chain connects TRDV2 to TRDJ1; 9 nucleotides match TRDD3. This receptor was taken from a pool of human donors (malaria-infected and uninfected, not separated). Sequenced sample: gamma-delta T cells from blood. The CDR3 DNA reads as TGTGCCTGTGACACCGCCGGGGGATACCAGGATCGGTACACCGATAAACTCATCTTT. Residues: CACDTAGGYQDRYTDKLIF.